This T cell receptor (beta chain) originates from a study of shared clonotypes between healthy human individuals. With regard to this clone: The antigen is not known.

An assay was performed, and its level was deep. The method was immunoSEQ multiplex PCR; TCRdb's version includes in-frame clones alone and lacks a portion of them. The sample consists of approximately 1.5 million clones, under 99% of them appearing once. The study's findings and limits: Clonotypes shared by all four sorted-subset donors had higher generation probabilities than non-shared clonotypes.

The ends lost 2 bases at V and 7 bases at J; junction bases unmatched: 9. Germline loops: CDR1 LNHDA, CDR2 SQIVND (reference sequence). The CDR3 is 15 residues long. The chain employs TRBV19 and TRBJ2-7; 9 nucleotides agree with TRBD2. The sequenced sample consisted of naive CD4+ T cells sorted from blood. Subset: CD45RA+ positively selected. This TCR was sampled from a man aged 25-45 years in good health. The CDR3 DNA follows: TGTGCCAGTAGTATATCCCCCCGGCGGGAGGGAGAGCAGTACTTC. Translated, it gives CASSISPRREGEQYF.